A selection of T cell receptor beta chains follows, all from one sample in a study of blood T cell repertoires in COVID-19. The assay was immunoSEQ multiplex PCR, and TCRdb's table has in-frame clones only and misses some. The table lists approximately 69,000 clones, 75% to 80% of them singletons. Source material: peripheral blood. The source is a human donor in a cohort sampled during active COVID-19. The conserved cysteine and the conserved F or W are not part of the CDR3 here. The order of the fields is J gene, clone size, V gene, CDR3 protein. A clone size is listed for some rows: how often the clone was seen (once, few, many), or a class if it is expanded.

J gene: TRBJ1-4; clone size: .; V gene: TRBV28; CDR3 protein: ASHTSTNEKLF
J gene: TRBJ1-3; clone size: .; V gene: TRBV19; CDR3 protein: ATTDRARNTIY
J gene: TRBJ1-1; clone size: .; V gene: TRBV3-1/TRBV3-2; CDR3 protein: ASSQVGGKAEAF
J gene: TRBJ2-2; clone size: .; V gene: TRBV24-1; CDR3 protein: ATSLSAGAHINTGELF
J gene: TRBJ2-1; clone size: few; V gene: TRBV10-1; CDR3 protein: ASSEREGGSNEQF
J gene: TRBJ2-2; clone size: .; V gene: TRBV6-1; CDR3 protein: ASSVPGVAGRGELF
J gene: TRBJ2-1; clone size: .; V gene: TRBV18; CDR3 protein: ASSLLGTSGRGGLYNEQF
J gene: TRBJ2-1; clone size: .; V gene: TRBV10-3; CDR3 protein: AISDGSGGYNEQF
J gene: TRBJ2-7; clone size: .; V gene: TRBV15; CDR3 protein: ATGRRTRYEQY
J gene: TRBJ2-1; clone size: few; V gene: TRBV6-4; CDR3 protein: ASSPSGTSYNEQF
J gene: TRBJ1-2; clone size: .; V gene: TRBV19; CDR3 protein: ASKSPANRDRYGYT
J gene: TRBJ2-3; clone size: many; V gene: TRBV24-1; CDR3 protein: ATSDSSARGRTDTQY
J gene: TRBJ1-3; clone size: .; V gene: TRBV18; CDR3 protein: ASSPLGQGGNTIY
J gene: TRBJ2-5; clone size: once; V gene: TRBV12-3/TRBV12-4; CDR3 protein: ASRPPGEETQY
J gene: TRBJ1-4; clone size: .; V gene: TRBV28; CDR3 protein: ASSLDGGSPNEKLF